The 11 T cell receptor beta chains given below trace back to one sample, sequenced in a study of blood T cell repertoires in COVID-19. Assay used: immunoSEQ multiplex PCR; TCRdb lists only in-frame clones, some missing. The sample comprises around 140,000 clones, 86% of which are singletons, and more than 9.5% rests with the top ten. Sample: peripheral blood. The receptors shown here come from a woman between 65 and 79 years old with COVID-19, enrolled during active disease.

This clone was found a few times. This chain links TRBV28 with TRBJ1-2; weak D call: TRBD1 (6 bases). The CDR3 covers 15 residues. The V and J ends lost 2 bases and 8 bases respectively, with 18 bases between them. In germline, CDR1 is MDHEN, CDR2 SYDVKM. CDR3 sequence: CASSLPQGLPWGYTF. CDR3 sequence (DNA): TGTGCCAGCAGTTTACCGCAGGGGCTCCCCTGGGGCTACACCTTC.

The rearrangement links TRBV6-5 to TRBJ2-1; TRBD2 aligns across 9 bases. Per the germline V gene, CDR1 is MNHEY and CDR2 is SVGAGI. The trim removed 4 bases at V and 4 bases at J, leaving 5 bases unmatched. The CDR3 has 15 residues. This CDR3 is CASSLRGGGYNEQFF. CDR3 nucleotides: TGTGCCAGCAGTTTGCGGGGGGGCGGGTACAATGAGCAGTTCTTC.

Here the CDR3 DNA reads TGTGCCAGCACCCCCGTCGGGGTCTTGTATGGCTACACCTTC. Residues: CASTPVGVLYGYTF. The V gene is TRBV28, the J gene TRBJ1-2; D not certain. The CDR3 has 14 residues. The germline V and J ends were trimmed by 7 bases and 5 bases, with 17 bases remaining between them. Per the germline V gene, CDR1 is MDHEN and CDR2 is SYDVKM.

The gene calls are TRBV7-2 and TRBJ2-7; D is possibly TRBD1 (6 bases). The CDR3 is made up of 14 amino acids. Germline-derived CDR1 and CDR2 are SGHTA and FQGNSA. Trimming shortened V by 3 bases and J by 0 bases, and 9 bases separated the two germline ends. The CDR3 bases are TGTGCCAGCAGCTTGGGACAAGTCTCCTACGAGCAGTACTTC. Its translation is CASSLGQVSYEQYF.

The V call is TRBV5-6, the J call TRBJ2-5, with D possibly matching TRBD2 (5 bases). The CDR3 extends over 16 amino acids. V gave up 0 bases and J gave up 2 bases, with 14 bases separating them. Germline CDR1 reads SGHDT; CDR2 reads YYEEEE. CDR3 in DNA: TGTGCCAGCAGCTTGGGGTCGGGATTCCTACAAGAGACCCAGTACTTC. As protein: CASSLGSGFLQETQYF.

The chain has TRBV5-1 and TRBJ2-5; D unresolved. CDR1 is SGHRS, CDR2 YFSETQ, per germline. The V gene lost 0 bases and the J gene lost 4 bases, with 16 bases spanning the gap. The CDR3 has 16 amino acids. DNA for the CDR3: TGCGCCAGCAGCTTGGGCCCTCGGTCCTCCATAGAGACCCAGTACTTC. Amino acid sequence: CASSLGPRSSIETQYF.

The rearrangement uses TRBV12-3 or TRBV12-4 and TRBJ1-1; D unclear. The ends were cut back, 3 bases at V and 1 base at J, with 6 bases in the middle. This CDR3 is built from 13 residues. CDR3 nucleotide sequence: TGTGCCAGCAGTTTGAGATGGAACACTGAAGCTTTCTTT. This encodes CASSLRWNTEAFF.

This clone appeared a few times. This chain connects TRBV6-5 to TRBJ1-1; TRBD1 matches at 7 bases. The CDR3 is made up of 14 amino acids. The germline V gene encodes CDR1 MNHEY and CDR2 SVGAGI. J was trimmed by 0 bases and V by 6 bases; bases with no gene match: 4. CDR3 bases: TGTGCCAGCAGACCCGACAGGGTGAACACTGAAGCTTTCTTT. This sequence encodes CASRPDRVNTEAFF.

V is TRBV2 and J is TRBJ1-4; D gene unclear. Trimming removed 6 bases from V and 13 bases from J, with 15 bases in between. The CDR3 length is 12 residues. Germline V gene data show CDR1 as SNHLY and CDR2 as FYNNEI. The CDR3 loop is CASSTDGYGLFF. In nucleotides, the CDR3 is TGTGCCAGCAGCACAGATGGGTATGGACTGTTTTTT.

The rearrangement links TRBV6-1 to TRBJ1-1; D ambiguous. The germline V gene encodes CDR1 MNHNS and CDR2 SASEGT. There are 13 residues in the CDR3. V was cut by 2 bases and J by 10 bases, with 14 bases left in between. The CDR3 protein is CASSETWRERAFF. The CDR3 nucleotides are TGTGCCAGCAGTGAAACGTGGAGGGAGAGAGCTTTCTTT.

The rearrangement links TRBV6-4 to TRBJ1-5; D ambiguous. The V end was cut by 2 bases, the J end by 6 bases, with 32 bases between. Germline V gene sequence: CDR1 MRHNA, CDR2 SNTAGT. CDR3 length: 21 amino acids. Here the CDR3 reads CASSDHGKRSNQRGSGQPQHF. The CDR3 DNA is TGTGCCAGCAGTGACCACGGAAAACGGAGTAATCAGCGGGGTTCAGGTCAGCCCCAGCATTTT.